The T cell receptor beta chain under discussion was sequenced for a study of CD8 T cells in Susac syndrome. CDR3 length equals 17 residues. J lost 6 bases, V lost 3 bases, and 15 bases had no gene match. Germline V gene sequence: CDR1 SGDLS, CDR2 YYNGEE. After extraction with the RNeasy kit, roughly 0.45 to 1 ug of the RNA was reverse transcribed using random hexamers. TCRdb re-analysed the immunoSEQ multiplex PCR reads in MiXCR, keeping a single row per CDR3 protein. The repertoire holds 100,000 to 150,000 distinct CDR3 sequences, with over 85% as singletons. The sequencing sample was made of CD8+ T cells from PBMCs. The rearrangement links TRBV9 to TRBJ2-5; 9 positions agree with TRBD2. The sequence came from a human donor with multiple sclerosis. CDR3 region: CASSAPGGRDPMKTQYF. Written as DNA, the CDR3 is TGTGCCAGCAGCGCCCCAGGCGGGAGGGACCCGATGAAGACCCAGTACTTC.